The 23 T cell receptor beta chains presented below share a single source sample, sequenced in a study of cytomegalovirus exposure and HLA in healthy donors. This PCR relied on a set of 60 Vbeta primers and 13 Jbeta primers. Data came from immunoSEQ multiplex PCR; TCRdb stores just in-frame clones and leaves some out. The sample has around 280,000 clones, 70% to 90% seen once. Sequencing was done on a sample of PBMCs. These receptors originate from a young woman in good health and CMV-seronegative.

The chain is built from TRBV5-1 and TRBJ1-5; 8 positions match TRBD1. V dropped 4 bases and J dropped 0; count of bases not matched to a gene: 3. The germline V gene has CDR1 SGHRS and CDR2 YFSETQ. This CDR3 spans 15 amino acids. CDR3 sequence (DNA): TGCGCCAGCAGCCAGACAGGGGATAGCAATCAGCCCCAGCATTTT. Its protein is CASSQTGDSNQPQHF.

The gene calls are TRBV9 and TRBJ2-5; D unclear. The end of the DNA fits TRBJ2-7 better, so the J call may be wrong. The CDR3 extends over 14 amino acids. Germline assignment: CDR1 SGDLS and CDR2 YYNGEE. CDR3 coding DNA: TGTGCCAGCAGCGTCACCCAGACCGACTACGAGCAGTACTTC. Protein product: CASSVTQTDYEQYF.

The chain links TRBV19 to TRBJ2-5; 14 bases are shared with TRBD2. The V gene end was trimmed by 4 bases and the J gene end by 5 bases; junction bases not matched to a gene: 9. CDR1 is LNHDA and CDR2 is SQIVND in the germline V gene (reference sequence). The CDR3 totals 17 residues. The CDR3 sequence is CASSTGLAGGLGETQYF. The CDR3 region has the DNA TGTGCCAGTAGTACAGGACTAGCGGGGGGCCTGGGGGAGACCCAGTACTTC.

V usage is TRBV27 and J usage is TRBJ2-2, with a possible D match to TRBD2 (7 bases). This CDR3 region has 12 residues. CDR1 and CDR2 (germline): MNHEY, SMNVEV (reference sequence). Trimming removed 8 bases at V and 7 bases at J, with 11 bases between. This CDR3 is CASWGGGGELFF. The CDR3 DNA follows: TGTGCCAGCTGGGGAGGGGGCGGGGAGCTGTTTTTT.

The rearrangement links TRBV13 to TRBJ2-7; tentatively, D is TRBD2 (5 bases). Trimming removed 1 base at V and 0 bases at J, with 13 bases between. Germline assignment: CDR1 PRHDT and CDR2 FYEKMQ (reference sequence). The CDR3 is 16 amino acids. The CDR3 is CASSLDRGSPSYEQYF. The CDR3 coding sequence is TGTGCCAGCAGCTTAGATCGGGGTAGCCCCTCCTACGAGCAGTACTTC.

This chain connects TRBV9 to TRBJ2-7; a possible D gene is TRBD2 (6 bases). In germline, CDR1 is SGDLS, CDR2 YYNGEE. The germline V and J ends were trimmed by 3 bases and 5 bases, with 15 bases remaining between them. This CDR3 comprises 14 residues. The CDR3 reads CASSGGGGSDEQYF. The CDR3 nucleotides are TGTGCCAGCAGCGGTGGTGGGGGGTCCGACGAGCAGTACTTC.

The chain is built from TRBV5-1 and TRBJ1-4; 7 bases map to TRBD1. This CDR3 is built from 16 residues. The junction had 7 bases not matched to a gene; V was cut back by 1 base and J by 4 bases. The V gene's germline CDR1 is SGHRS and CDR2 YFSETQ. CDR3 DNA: TGCGCCAGCAGCTTGACGGCGGGACAGAATAATGAAAAACTGTTTTTT. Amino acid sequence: CASSLTAGQNNEKLFF.

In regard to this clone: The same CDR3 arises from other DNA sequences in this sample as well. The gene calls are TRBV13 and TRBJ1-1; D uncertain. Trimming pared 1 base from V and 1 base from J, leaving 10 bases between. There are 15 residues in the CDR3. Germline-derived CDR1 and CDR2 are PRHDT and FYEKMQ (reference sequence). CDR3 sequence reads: CASSLVIRGNTEAFF. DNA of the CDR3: TGTGCCAGCAGCTTAGTGATTCGAGGGAACACTGAAGCTTTCTTT.

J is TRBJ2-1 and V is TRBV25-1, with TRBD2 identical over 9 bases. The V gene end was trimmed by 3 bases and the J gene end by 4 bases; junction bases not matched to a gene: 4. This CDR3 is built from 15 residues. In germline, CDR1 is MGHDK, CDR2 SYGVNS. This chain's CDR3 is CASSDLAGSYNEQFF. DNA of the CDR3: TGTGCCAGCAGTGACCTAGCGGGGTCGTACAATGAGCAGTTCTTC.

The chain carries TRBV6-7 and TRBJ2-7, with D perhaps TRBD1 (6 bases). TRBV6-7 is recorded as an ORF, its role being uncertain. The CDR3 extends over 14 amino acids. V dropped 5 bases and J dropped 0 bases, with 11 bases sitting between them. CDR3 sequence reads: CASSRVTGSYEQYF. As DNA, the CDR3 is TGTGCCAGCAGTCGAGTGACAGGCTCCTACGAGCAGTACTTC.

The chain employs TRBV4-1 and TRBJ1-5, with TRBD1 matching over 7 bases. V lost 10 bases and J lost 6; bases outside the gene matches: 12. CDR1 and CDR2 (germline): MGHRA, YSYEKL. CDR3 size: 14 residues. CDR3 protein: CAILQGELSQPQHF. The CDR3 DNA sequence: TGCGCCATCCTTCAGGGGGAACTTAGTCAGCCCCAGCATTTT.

DNA of the CDR3: TGTGCCAGCTCACCACTCGGGACAGGGAGCTACAATGAGCAGTTCTTC. This encodes CASSPLGTGSYNEQFF. This chain uses TRBV18 with TRBJ2-1; 9 bases agree with TRBD1. Germline V gene lookup returns CDR1 KGHSH and CDR2 LQKENI. The CDR3 is made up of 16 amino acids. The V segment lost 1 base and the J segment 3 bases; nucleotides outside the gene matches: 4.

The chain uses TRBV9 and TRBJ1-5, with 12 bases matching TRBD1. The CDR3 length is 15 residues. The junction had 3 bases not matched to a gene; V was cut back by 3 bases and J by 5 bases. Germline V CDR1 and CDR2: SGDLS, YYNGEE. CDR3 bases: TGTGCCAGCAGCGCCGGGACAGGGGGCGATCAGCCCCAGCATTTT. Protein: CASSAGTGGDQPQHF.

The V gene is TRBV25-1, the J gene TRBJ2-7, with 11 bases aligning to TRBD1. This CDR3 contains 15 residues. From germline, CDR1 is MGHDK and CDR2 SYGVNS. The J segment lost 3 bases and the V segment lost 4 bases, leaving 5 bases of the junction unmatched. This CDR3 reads CASSATGTGGYEQYF. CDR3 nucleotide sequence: TGTGCCAGCAGTGCGACCGGGACAGGGGGCTACGAGCAGTACTTC.

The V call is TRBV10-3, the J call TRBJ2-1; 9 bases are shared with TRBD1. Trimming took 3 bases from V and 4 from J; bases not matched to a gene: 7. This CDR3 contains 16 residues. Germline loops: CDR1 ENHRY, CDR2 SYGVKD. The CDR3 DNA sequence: TGTGCCATCAGTGATCTAGGACAGGGGTTTTACAATGAGCAGTTCTTC. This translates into CAISDLGQGFYNEQFF.

CDR3 residues: CASSSPSDTVNTEAFF. Written as DNA, the CDR3 is TGTGCCAGCAGCTCGCCCTCGGACACCGTGAACACTGAAGCTTTCTTT. The chain employs TRBV5-4 and TRBJ1-1; tentative D call: TRBD1 (5 bases). CDR3 length: 16 amino acids. Germline CDR1 and CDR2: SGHNT and YYREEE (reference sequence). Trimming removed 3 bases from V and 0 bases from J, with 15 bases in between.

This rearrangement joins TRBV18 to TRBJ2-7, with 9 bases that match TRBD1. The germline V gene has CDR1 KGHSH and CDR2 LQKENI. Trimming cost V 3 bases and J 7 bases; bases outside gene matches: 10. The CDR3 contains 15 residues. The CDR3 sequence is CASSPSQGAGWEQYF. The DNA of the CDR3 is TGTGCCAGCTCACCCTCACAGGGGGCCGGTTGGGAGCAGTACTTC.

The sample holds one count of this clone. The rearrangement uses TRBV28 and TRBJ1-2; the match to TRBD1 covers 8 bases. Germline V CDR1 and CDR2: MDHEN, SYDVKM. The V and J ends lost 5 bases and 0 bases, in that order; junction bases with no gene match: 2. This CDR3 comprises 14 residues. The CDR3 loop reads CASSPGGSNYGYTF. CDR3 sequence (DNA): TGTGCCAGCAGTCCAGGGGGCTCTAACTATGGCTACACCTTC.

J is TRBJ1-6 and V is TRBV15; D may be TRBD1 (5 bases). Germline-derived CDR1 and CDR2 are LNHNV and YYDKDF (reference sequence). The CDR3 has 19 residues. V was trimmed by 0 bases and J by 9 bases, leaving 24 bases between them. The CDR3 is CATSRDLFSLGRAGSPLHF. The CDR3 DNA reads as TGTGCCACCAGCAGAGATTTGTTTAGTTTAGGCAGGGCAGGTTCACCCCTCCACTTT.

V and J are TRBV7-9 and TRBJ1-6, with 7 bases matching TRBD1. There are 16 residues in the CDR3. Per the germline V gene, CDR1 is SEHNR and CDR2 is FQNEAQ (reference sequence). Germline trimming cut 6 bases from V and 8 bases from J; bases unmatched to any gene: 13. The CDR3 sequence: CASSSDREIHYSPLHF. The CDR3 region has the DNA TGTGCCAGCAGTTCCGACAGGGAAATCCACTATTCACCCCTCCACTTT.

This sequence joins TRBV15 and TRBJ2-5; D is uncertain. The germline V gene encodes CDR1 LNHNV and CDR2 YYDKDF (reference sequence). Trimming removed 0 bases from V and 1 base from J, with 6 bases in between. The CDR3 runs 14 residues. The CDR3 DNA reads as TGTGCCACCAGCAGAGAGCACACCCAAGAGACCCAGTACTTC. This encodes CATSREHTQETQYF. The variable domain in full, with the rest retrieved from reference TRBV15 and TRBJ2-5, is DAMVIQNPRYQVTQFGKPVTLSCSQTLNHNVMYWYQQKSSQAPKLLFHYYDKDFNNEADTPDNFQSRRPNTSFCFLDIRSPGLGDTAMYLCATSREHTQETQYFGPGTRLLVL.

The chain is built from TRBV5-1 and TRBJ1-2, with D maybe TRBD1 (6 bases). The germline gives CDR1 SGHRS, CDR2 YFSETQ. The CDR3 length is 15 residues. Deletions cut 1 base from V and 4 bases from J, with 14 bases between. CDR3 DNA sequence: TGCGCCAGCAGCTTGTCACAGGGAGGGGGCTATGGCTACACCTTC. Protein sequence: CASSLSQGGGYGYTF.

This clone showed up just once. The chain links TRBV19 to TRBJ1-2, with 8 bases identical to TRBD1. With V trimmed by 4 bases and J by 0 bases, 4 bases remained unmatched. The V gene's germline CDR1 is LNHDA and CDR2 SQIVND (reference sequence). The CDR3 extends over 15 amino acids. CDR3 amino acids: CASSTGGNANYGYTF. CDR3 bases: TGTGCCAGTAGTACAGGGGGCAATGCTAACTATGGCTACACCTTC.